This entry lists 10 T cell receptor beta chains sequenced from one sample in a study of technical replicates of blood from several donors (TCRdb year 2017). Library preparation was by the immunoSEQ multiplex PCR assay. The source is immuneACCESS, and TCRdb retained only in-frame sequences with V and J called. Part of the clones is not carried over; for the studies checked, unresolved V genes explain less than half of this, and the remainder is unexplained. Recorded for this sample are 12,000 or so clones; under 85% of them occurred a single time. The ten top clones hold about 14% of the sample. The specimen was PBMCs. The receptors here all came from a human donor in good health.

This rearrangement joins TRBV2 to TRBJ1-1, with 9 bases aligning to TRBD1. V lost 6 bases, J lost 10 bases, and 15 bases stayed unmatched. Germline V gene data show CDR1 as SNHLY and CDR2 as FYNNEI. CDR3 length equals 15 residues. The CDR3 DNA reads as TGTGCCAGCAGGGAGGAGGGACAGGGAACGAAGGGAGCTTTCTTT. Residues: CASREEGQGTKGAFF.

The chain recombines TRBV5-6 with TRBJ1-2; the D gene is possibly TRBD1 (5 bases). Trimming took 0 bases from V and 2 from J, leaving 8 bases between them. The CDR3 extends over 14 amino acids. Germline values: CDR1 SGHDT, CDR2 YYEEEE. The CDR3 protein is CASSLVQGNYGYTF. CDR3 nucleotide sequence: TGTGCCAGCAGCTTGGTCCAGGGAAACTATGGCTACACCTTC.

This chain links TRBV6-1 with TRBJ2-3, with TRBD2 matching 9 bases. V shed 1 base and J 4 bases; nucleotides not matched to a gene: 9. CDR3 length: 17 residues. Germline assignment: CDR1 MNHNS and CDR2 SASEGT. The CDR3 DNA follows: TGTGCCAGCAGTGAAGTAGAAGGAGCGGGAGGAGCAGATACGCAGTATTTT. This sequence encodes CASSEVEGAGGADTQYF.

This chain uses TRBV7-2 with TRBJ2-1; 9 nucleotides align to TRBD1. In germline, CDR1 is SGHTA, CDR2 FQGNSA. This CDR3 comprises 14 residues. The V gene end was trimmed by 0 bases and the J gene end by 10 bases; junction bases not matched to a gene: 4. The CDR3 loop is CASSLALGTGEQFF. The CDR3 region has the DNA TGTGCCAGCAGCTTAGCCTTGGGGACAGGGGAGCAGTTCTTC.

The chain has TRBV5-4 and TRBJ1-2; D might be TRBD1 (5 bases). CDR3 length: 15 amino acids. Germline V gene data show CDR1 as SGHNT and CDR2 as YYREEE (reference sequence). Trimming shortened V by 4 bases and J by 0 bases, and 13 bases separated the two germline ends. CDR3 nucleotide sequence: TGTGCCAGCAGCACGGGGGGGAATTCTAACTATGGCTACACCTTC. This translates into CASSTGGNSNYGYTF.

The chain employs TRBV5-1 and TRBJ2-7, with 10 bases identical to TRBD2. Per germline, CDR1 SGHRS and CDR2 YFSETQ. This CDR3 has 16 residues. V lost 2 bases and J lost 2; bases outside the gene matches: 7. This CDR3 reads CASSFVLAGVPYEQYF. The CDR3 coding sequence is TGCGCCAGCAGCTTTGTCCTAGCGGGAGTACCCTACGAGCAGTACTTC.

This rearrangement joins TRBV10-3 to TRBJ2-2; 7 nucleotides align to TRBD2. The CDR3 is 17 residues long. J gave up 6 bases and V 6 bases, and 16 bases lay outside the gene matches. Germline CDR1 ENHRY, CDR2 SYGVKD. The CDR3 region has the DNA TGTGCCATCAGCGCCTTAGCGGGCGGGAGAGGATCCGGGGAGCTGTTTTTT. Translated, it gives CAISALAGGRGSGELFF.

The chain carries TRBV6-1 and TRBJ1-5; D might be TRBD1 (5 bases). V lost 4 bases to trimming and J lost 1 base, with 5 bases between them. CDR1 MNHNS and CDR2 SASEGT come from the germline V gene. This CDR3 spans 13 amino acids. The CDR3: CASSGQSNQPQHF. CDR3 coding DNA: TGTGCCAGCAGTGGACAGAGCAATCAGCCCCAGCATTTT.

The chain carries TRBV29-1 and TRBJ2-2; D might be TRBD1 (6 bases). Germline V CDR1 and CDR2: SQVTM, ANQGSEA. The CDR3 runs 14 residues. V was shortened by 4 bases and J by 6 bases, with 15 bases between the two germline ends. This CDR3 is CSVGADGTPGELFF. CDR3 DNA: TGCAGCGTTGGGGCCGACGGGACACCCGGGGAGCTGTTTTTT.

The genes are TRBV4-2 and TRBJ1-2, with a possible D match to TRBD1 (5 bases). The V end lost 2 bases, the J end lost 2 bases, and 18 bases lay between the germline ends. The CDR3 covers 17 residues. Germline V gene sequence: CDR1 LGHNA, CDR2 YNFKEQ. The CDR3 region is CASSQPGGFDGNYGYTF. The CDR3 nucleotides are TGTGCCAGCAGCCAACCCGGGGGGTTCGATGGGAACTATGGCTACACCTTC.